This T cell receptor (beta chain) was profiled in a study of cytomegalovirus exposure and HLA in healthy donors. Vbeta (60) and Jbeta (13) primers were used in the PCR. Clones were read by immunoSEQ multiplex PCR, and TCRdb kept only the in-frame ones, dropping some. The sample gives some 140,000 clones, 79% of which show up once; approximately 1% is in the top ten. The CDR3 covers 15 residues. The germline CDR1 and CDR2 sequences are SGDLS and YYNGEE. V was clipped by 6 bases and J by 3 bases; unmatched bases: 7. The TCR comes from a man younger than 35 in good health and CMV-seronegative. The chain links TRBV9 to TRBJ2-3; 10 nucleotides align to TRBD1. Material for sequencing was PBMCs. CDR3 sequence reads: CASTSDRGPTDTQYF. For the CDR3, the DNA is TGTGCCAGCACCTCCGACAGGGGGCCTACAGATACGCAGTATTTT.